This TCR beta chain emerged from a study of blood T cell repertoires in COVID-19. Study as a whole: Whether acute or convalescent, the COVID-19 samples came from the United States, Italy and Spain.

Clones were read by immunoSEQ multiplex PCR, and TCRdb kept only the in-frame ones, dropping some. The sample yields some 47,000 clones, 90% seen once. CDR3 size: 15 residues. In germline, CDR1 is SGHRS, CDR2 YFSETQ. V lost 1 base and J 8 bases, leaving 16 bases between the germline ends. Sequencing was done on a sample of peripheral blood. V is TRBV5-1 and J is TRBJ1-3, with D possibly matching TRBD1 (5 bases). The receptor was derived from a man between 70 and 80 years old with acute or convalescent COVID-19. The CDR3 spells CASSLSAGGLDTIYF. The CDR3 DNA is TGCGCCAGCAGCTTGTCAGCCGGGGGTTTGGACACCATATATTTT.